The 25 T cell receptor beta chains in this list originate from one sample, sequenced in a study of blood T cells in healthy people across ages. The second PCR ran roughly 6 to 12 cycles with a sample-barcoded 5' primer and J-beta primers. TCRdb re-called the 5' RACE reads with MiXCR, one entry per CDR3 protein. Among 650,000 to 800,000 distinct CDR3 sequences listed, under 45% were seen once. Material: blood. The receptors stem from a man in his 60s in good health.

V gene TRBV29-1 combines with J gene TRBJ1-1; D is unclear. This CDR3 spans 14 amino acids. V lost 1 base, J lost 4 bases, and 13 bases lay in between. Germline loops: CDR1 SQVTM, CDR2 ANQGSEA. CDR3 loop: CSVEVRPSSTEAFF. The CDR3 DNA is TGCAGCGTTGAAGTAAGGCCCTCAAGCACTGAAGCTTTCTTT. The full variable domain, with the rest looked up from reference TRBV29-1 and TRBJ1-1, is SAVISQKPSRDICQRGTSLTIQCQVDSQVTMMFWYRQQPGQSLTLIATANQGSEATYESGFVIDKFPISRPNLTFSTLTVSNMSPEDSSIYLCSVEVRPSSTEAFFGQGTRLTVV.

The chain employs TRBV29-1 and TRBJ2-5, with no clear D. V lost 6 bases, J lost 2 bases, and 10 bases lay in between. The CDR3 contains 12 residues. Germline values: CDR1 SQVTM, CDR2 ANQGSEA. Written as DNA, the CDR3 is TGCAGCGTAAGGTGGGGACAAGAGACCCAGTACTTC. Protein sequence: CSVRWGQETQYF. Supplemented by reference TRBV29-1 and TRBJ2-5, the full variable domain reads SAVISQKPSRDICQRGTSLTIQCQVDSQVTMMFWYRQQPGQSLTLIATANQGSEATYESGFVIDKFPISRPNLTFSTLTVSNMSPEDSSIYLCSVRWGQETQYFGPGTRLLVL.

Comments on this clonotype: A junction boundary mismatches the germline segment, possibly from a read error. V gene TRBV4-1 combines with J gene TRBJ1-2; D gene unclear. CDR1 is MGHRA, CDR2 YSYEKL, per germline. The length of the CDR3 is 13 residues. CDR3 DNA sequence: TGCGCCAGTAGCCAAGATATTTCCTATGGCTACACCTTC. Protein product: CASSQDISYGYTF.

The CDR3, as DNA: TGCGCCAGCGCGGGGGGGCCCGATGAGCAGTTCTTC. As protein: CASAGGPDEQFF. This chain connects TRBV10-2 to TRBJ2-1; 9 nucleotides line up with TRBD2. The CDR3 loop spans 12 amino acids. Trimming removed 8 bases from V and 8 bases from J; junction bases left unmatched: 4. The germline V gene encodes CDR1 WSHSY and CDR2 SAAADI.

The chain recombines TRBV20-1 with TRBJ2-5; D might be TRBD1 (5 bases). The germline V gene encodes CDR1 DFQATT and CDR2 SNEGSKA (reference sequence). V lost 0 bases and J lost 6, with 17 bases in between. CDR3 length equals 15 residues. The CDR3: CSARDRGRSHKTQYF. In DNA, the CDR3 is TGCAGTGCTAGAGATAGGGGCAGGTCTCATAAGACCCAGTACTTC.

This chain uses TRBV29-1 with TRBJ2-7; D ambiguous. Germline V gene data show CDR1 as SQVTM and CDR2 as ANQGSEA. V was clipped by 0 bases and J by 5 bases, with 11 bases between them. CDR3 length equals 13 residues. DNA for the CDR3: TGCAGCGTTGAAGATCCCATGAACCACGAGCAGTACTTC. Translation gives CSVEDPMNHEQYF.

The chain links TRBV20-1 to TRBJ1-2, with 7 nucleotides matching TRBD1. This CDR3 contains 13 residues. With 7 bases clipped from V and 4 bases from J, the junction kept 9 bases outside the gene matches. CDR1 DFQATT and CDR2 SNEGSKA come from the germline V gene (reference sequence). CDR3 loop: CSVKGQGVYGYTF. The CDR3, as DNA: TGCAGTGTAAAAGGGCAGGGGGTCTATGGCTACACCTTC.

The chain uses TRBV20-1 and TRBJ2-7, with unresolved D. Trimming pared 7 bases from V and 5 bases from J, leaving 9 bases between. The CDR3 length is 10 residues. CDR1 is DFQATT, CDR2 SNEGSKA, per germline (reference sequence). The CDR3 nucleotides read TGCAGTGTTTACCGTGACGAGCAGTACTTC. Translating gives CSVYRDEQYF.

In its sample, this clonotype was seen a few times. CDR3 residues: CASSPSSQNIQYF. The CDR3 nucleotides read TGTGCCAGCTCACCATCCAGCCAAAACATTCAGTACTTC. V usage is TRBV18 and J usage is TRBJ2-4; D unclear. V was clipped by 2 bases and J by 5 bases, with 7 bases between them. CDR1 KGHSH and CDR2 LQKENI come from the germline V gene. The length of the CDR3 is 13 residues.

The genes are TRBV20-1 and TRBJ2-7; no clear D gene. This CDR3 has 15 amino acids. Germline-derived CDR1 and CDR2 are DFQATT and SNEGSKA (reference sequence). Trimming took 8 bases from V and 0 from J, leaving 20 bases between them. CDR3 nucleotide sequence: TGCAGTTCAGAAGGGTCCCCTGAGGTCTCCTACGAGCAGTACTTC. Translating it yields CSSEGSPEVSYEQYF.

As concerns this clonotype: The junction does not match germline at one end; this may be a read error. The chain links TRBV7-7 to TRBJ1-4; no firm D call. Germline CDR1 is SSHAT and CDR2 is FNYEAQ (reference sequence). The CDR3 has 15 residues. Here the CDR3 reads CASSPYERAQEKLFF. CDR3 DNA: TGTGCTAGCAGCCCTTATGAAAGGGCTCAGGAAAAACTGTTTTTT.

The genes are TRBV7-2 and TRBJ2-1, with D perhaps TRBD2 (6 bases). CDR1 and CDR2 (germline): SGHTA, FQGNSA. The CDR3 length is 19 residues. Trimming removed 1 base from V and 5 bases from J, with 24 bases in between. CDR3 coding DNA: TGTGCCAGCAGCTTAGTCCCCCCGACTAGAGCGATGGGACACAATGAGCAGTTCTTC. It is translated as CASSLVPPTRAMGHNEQFF.

Concerning this clonotype itself: The CDR3 does not end in the conserved phenylalanine or tryptophan, so this is likely a read error. The V and J genes are TRBV7-2 and TRBJ2-7; 10 bases line up with TRBD1. There are 15 residues in the CDR3. Losses at the gene ends were 6 bases for V and 1 base for J; bases not matched to a gene: 6. Germline-derived CDR1 and CDR2 are SGHTA and FQGNSA. CDR3 DNA: TGTGCCAGCAGTTCGACAGGGGGCCTTTCCTACGAGCAGTACTAC. It translates to CASSSTGGLSYEQYY.

In its sample, this clonotype was seen a few times. The gene calls are TRBV30 and TRBJ2-7; D is undetermined. Trimming took off 5 bases at V and 1 base at J, with 12 bases between the two ends. From germline, CDR1 is GTSNPN and CDR2 SVGIG (reference sequence). The CDR3 length is 13 residues. The CDR3 is CAWSSGGSYEQYF. DNA of the CDR3: TGTGCCTGGTCCAGTGGTGGTTCCTACGAGCAGTACTTC.

The CDR3 is CASSFGDSPLHF. In DNA, the CDR3 is TGTGCCAGCAGCTTTGGGGATTCACCCCTCCACTTT. The chain combines TRBV7-3 with TRBJ1-6; D is unresolved. CDR1 is SGHTA, CDR2 FQGTGA, per germline. The ends were cut back, 3 bases at V and 8 bases at J, with 5 bases in the middle. This CDR3 has 12 residues. Full variable domain (rest looked up from reference TRBV7-3 and TRBJ1-6): GAGVSQTPSNKVTEKGKYVELRCDPISGHTALYWYRQSLGQGPEFLIYFQGTGAADDSGLPNDRFFAVRPEGSVSTLKIQRTERGDSAVYLCASSFGDSPLHFGNGTRLTVT.

The gene calls are TRBV7-9 and TRBJ2-3; TRBD1 might be the D (6 bases). The CDR3 totals 16 residues. V was pared by 3 bases and J by 0 bases, with 13 bases between. In germline, CDR1 is SEHNR, CDR2 FQNEAQ (reference sequence). Here the CDR3 DNA reads TGTGCCAGCAGCTTTGGGGACAAGCATAGCACAGATACGCAGTATTTT. It translates to CASSFGDKHSTDTQYF.

In this sample, this clonotype turned up a few times. V and J are TRBV5-1 and TRBJ2-3, with a possible D match to TRBD2 (6 bases). Trimming removed 2 bases from V and 6 bases from J, with 16 bases in between. The V gene's germline CDR1 is SGHRS and CDR2 YFSETQ. The CDR3 totals 15 residues. CDR3 sequence reads: CASSLGTPGVDTQYF. The CDR3 nucleotides read TGCGCCAGCAGCTTAGGGACTCCTGGGGTCGATACGCAGTATTTT.

Remarks on this clonotype: This may stem from a read error, because a much larger clone lies one nucleotide away. The V and J genes are TRBV6-2 or TRBV6-3 and TRBJ1-2; a possible D gene is TRBD1 (5 bases). Trimming pared 6 bases from V and 5 bases from J, leaving 16 bases between. Germline V lookup: CDR1 MNHEY, CDR2 SVGEGT. The CDR3 contains 14 residues. The CDR3 here is CASRDPGVSYGYTF. The CDR3 coding sequence is TGTGCCAGCAGAGACCCGGGGGTCAGTTATGGCTACACCTTC.

This chain uses TRBV14 with TRBJ2-5; maybe TRBD1 (6 bases). The DNA end is more similar to TRBJ2-1, so the J call may be wrong. Germline V lookup: CDR1 SGHDN, CDR2 FVKESK. The CDR3 extends over 16 amino acids. In nucleotides, the CDR3 is TGTGCCAGCAGCCAAGATCTGGGGGCGTCCCAAGAGACCCAGTTCTTC. Translation gives CASSQDLGASQETQFF.

The chain links TRBV7-2 to TRBJ2-1; D is tentatively TRBD1 or TRBD2 (7 bases each). The V and J ends lost 7 bases and 9 bases respectively, with 19 bases between them. The CDR3 runs to 14 residues. CDR1 SGHTA and CDR2 FQGNSA come from the germline V gene. CDR3 sequence: CASTAAGGGVEQFF. The DNA of the CDR3 is TGTGCCAGCACTGCGGCAGGGGGGGGAGTTGAGCAGTTCTTC.

In regard to this clonotype: This may be a read error, as it is one base from a much larger clone. The chain joins TRBV28 to TRBJ1-1; D is unresolved. Germline V gene sequence: CDR1 MDHEN, CDR2 SYDVKM. The CDR3 runs to 13 residues. The V gene lost 6 bases and the J gene lost 1 base, with 9 bases spanning the gap. Written as DNA, the CDR3 is TGTGCCAGCAGCCCCAACGGGAACACTGAAGCTTTCTTT. Its protein is CASSPNGNTEAFF.

The rearrangement links TRBV20-1 to TRBJ1-5; 8 bases are shared with TRBD1. The V gene end was trimmed by 0 bases and the J gene end by 6 bases; junction bases not matched to a gene: 4. CDR1 and CDR2 (germline): DFQATT, SNEGSKA (reference sequence). The CDR3 is 14 amino acids. The CDR3: CSARDGQGAQPQHF. The CDR3, as DNA: TGCAGTGCTAGAGACGGACAGGGCGCTCAGCCCCAGCATTTT.

This chain connects TRBV6-5 to TRBJ2-7, with D possibly TRBD1 on 6 matching bases. The J call may be wrong; the DNA end is better matched by TRBJ2-5. The CDR3 sequence is 13 residues long. Germline CDR1 is MNHEY and CDR2 is SVGAGI. This chain's CDR3 is CASSRTAKETQYF. The CDR3 DNA is TGTGCCAGCAGTAGGACAGCAAAAGAGACCCAGTACTTC.

Only a few counts were recorded for this clonotype. The rearrangement joins TRBV12-3 or TRBV12-4 to TRBJ2-1; D might be TRBD2 (5 bases). V was cut by 1 base and J by 2 bases, with 9 bases left in between. This CDR3 contains 15 residues. This chain's CDR3 is CASSLGRSTYNEQFF. Written as DNA, the CDR3 is TGTGCCAGCAGTTTAGGGAGGAGCACCTACAATGAGCAGTTCTTC.

The sample holds a few counts of this clonotype. This chain connects TRBV2 to TRBJ2-5; TRBD1 matches 7 bases. Germline V gives CDR1 SNHLY, CDR2 FYNNEI. The CDR3 sequence is 15 residues long. With 0 bases clipped from V and 2 bases from J, the junction kept 3 bases outside the gene matches. CDR3 DNA sequence: TGTGCCAGCAGTGAAGCGCAGGGGGAACAAGAGACCCAGTACTTC. Its protein is CASSEAQGEQETQYF.